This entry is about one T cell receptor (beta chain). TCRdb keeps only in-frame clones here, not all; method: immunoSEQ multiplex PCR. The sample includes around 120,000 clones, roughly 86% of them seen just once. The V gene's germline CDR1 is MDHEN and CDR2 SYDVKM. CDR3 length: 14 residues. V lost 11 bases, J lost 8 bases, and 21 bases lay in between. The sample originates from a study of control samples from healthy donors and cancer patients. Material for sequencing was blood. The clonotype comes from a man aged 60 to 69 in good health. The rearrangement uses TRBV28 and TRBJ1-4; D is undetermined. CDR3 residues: CAGNAPAVREKLFF. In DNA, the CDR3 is TGTGCCGGCAACGCCCCCGCAGTGAGGGAAAAACTGTTTTTT.